These 10 T cell receptor beta chains share one sample of origin, sequenced in a study of PD-L1 blockade in urothelial cancer. Produced via immunoSEQ multiplex PCR; TCRdb's table is partial and in-frame only. The sample has tens of thousands of clones, about 80% seen once. Sequenced material: PBMCs, taken around atezolizumab (anti-PD-L1) treatment. The receptors derive from a man between 65 and 85 years old with urothelial cancer.

This sequence joins TRBV5-6 and TRBJ2-4; tentative D call: TRBD2 (7 bases). V was clipped by 6 bases and J by 1 base, with 20 bases between them. This CDR3 contains 17 residues. Germline lookup yields CDR1 SGHDT and CDR2 YYEEEE. CDR3 sequence: CASTLLGGPGAKNIQYF. The CDR3 DNA reads as TGTGCCAGCACCCTCTTGGGGGGGCCAGGGGCCAAAAACATTCAGTACTTC.

This sequence joins TRBV15 and TRBJ2-7, with a tentative D call TRBD2 (5 bases). Deletions cut 9 bases from V and 3 bases from J, with 15 bases between. Looked up from germline, CDR1 is LNHNV and CDR2 is YYDKDF (reference sequence). There are 13 residues in the CDR3. CDR3 DNA sequence: TGTGCCACTGGCCGGGGTCCCCTCTACGAGCAGTACTTC. This codes for CATGRGPLYEQYF.

V usage is TRBV27 and J usage is TRBJ2-7, with 15 bases identical to TRBD2. The V segment lost 3 bases and the J segment 2 bases; nucleotides outside the gene matches: 8. The CDR3 covers 18 residues. The V gene's germline CDR1 is MNHEY and CDR2 SMNVEV (reference sequence). The CDR3 sequence: CASSFRTSGRAGAYEQYF. CDR3 coding DNA: TGTGCCAGCAGTTTTCGGACTAGCGGGAGGGCTGGAGCCTACGAGCAGTACTTC.

V and J are TRBV28 and TRBJ2-1; no clear D gene. Germline values: CDR1 MDHEN, CDR2 SYDVKM. Trimming removed 5 bases at V and 4 bases at J, with 6 bases between. This CDR3 has 12 amino acids. This chain's CDR3 is CASSILYNEQFF. The CDR3 DNA reads TGTGCCAGCAGTATCCTTTACAATGAGCAGTTCTTC. The whole variable domain, filled in from reference TRBV28 and TRBJ2-1, reads DVKVTQSSRYLVKRTGEKVFLECVQDMDHENMFWYRQDPGLGLRLIYFSYDVKMKEKGDIPEGYSVSREKKERFSLILESASTNQTSMYLCASSILYNEQFFGPGTRLTVL.

This chain links TRBV29-1 with TRBJ1-4, with unresolved D. CDR1 is SQVTM, CDR2 ANQGSEA, per germline. V was pared by 6 bases and J by 8 bases, with 13 bases between. This CDR3 has 12 residues. CDR3 sequence reads: CSVASVPEKLFF. The CDR3 DNA sequence: TGCAGCGTGGCCTCTGTTCCAGAAAAACTGTTTTTT.

The chain combines TRBV11-2 with TRBJ1-5; 9 bases agree with TRBD1. The trim removed 5 bases at V and 5 bases at J, leaving 10 bases unmatched. This CDR3 has 16 residues. Germline loops: CDR1 SGHAT, CDR2 FQNNGV. CDR3 nucleotide sequence: TGTGCCAGCAGCCCCGGGACAGGGACACCGTATCAGCCCCAGCATTTT. Protein: CASSPGTGTPYQPQHF.

The V gene is TRBV5-1, the J gene TRBJ2-3; no clear D. The CDR3 consists of 14 residues. Germline lookup yields CDR1 SGHRS and CDR2 YFSETQ. Trimming shortened V by 4 bases and J by 1 base, and 10 bases separated the two germline ends. CDR3 protein: CASSPQWGTDTQYF. The CDR3 bases are TGCGCCAGCAGCCCACAGTGGGGCACAGATACGCAGTATTTT.

This chain links TRBV7-9 with TRBJ2-3; the D gene is possibly TRBD1 (6 bases). CDR3 length equals 12 residues. CDR1 and CDR2 (germline): SEHNR, FQNEAQ (reference sequence). V lost 5 bases and J 9 bases, leaving 12 bases between the germline ends. The CDR3 DNA follows: TGTGCCAGCAGCCCCAACAGGGACACGCAGTATTTT. Protein product: CASSPNRDTQYF.

This CDR3 reads CASSLLTSGRETQYF. The CDR3 nucleotides are TGTGCCAGCAGCTTGTTAACTAGCGGGCGGGAGACCCAGTACTTC. The chain links TRBV5-5 to TRBJ2-5; 9 bases agree with TRBD2. V shed 1 base, J shed 5 bases, and the junction held 6 bases outside the gene matches. Looked up from germline, CDR1 is SGHKS and CDR2 is YYEKEE (reference sequence). The CDR3 has 15 amino acids.

This clone has a handful of counts. The V call is TRBV19, the J call TRBJ1-2, with D possibly being TRBD1 (5 bases). This CDR3 is 13 amino acids long. The V end was cut by 7 bases, the J end by 1 base, with 10 bases between. Germline V gene sequence: CDR1 LNHDA, CDR2 SQIVND (reference sequence). Here the CDR3 DNA reads TGTGCCAGTACCCCGACAGTTAACTATGGCTACACCTTC. This sequence encodes CASTPTVNYGYTF.